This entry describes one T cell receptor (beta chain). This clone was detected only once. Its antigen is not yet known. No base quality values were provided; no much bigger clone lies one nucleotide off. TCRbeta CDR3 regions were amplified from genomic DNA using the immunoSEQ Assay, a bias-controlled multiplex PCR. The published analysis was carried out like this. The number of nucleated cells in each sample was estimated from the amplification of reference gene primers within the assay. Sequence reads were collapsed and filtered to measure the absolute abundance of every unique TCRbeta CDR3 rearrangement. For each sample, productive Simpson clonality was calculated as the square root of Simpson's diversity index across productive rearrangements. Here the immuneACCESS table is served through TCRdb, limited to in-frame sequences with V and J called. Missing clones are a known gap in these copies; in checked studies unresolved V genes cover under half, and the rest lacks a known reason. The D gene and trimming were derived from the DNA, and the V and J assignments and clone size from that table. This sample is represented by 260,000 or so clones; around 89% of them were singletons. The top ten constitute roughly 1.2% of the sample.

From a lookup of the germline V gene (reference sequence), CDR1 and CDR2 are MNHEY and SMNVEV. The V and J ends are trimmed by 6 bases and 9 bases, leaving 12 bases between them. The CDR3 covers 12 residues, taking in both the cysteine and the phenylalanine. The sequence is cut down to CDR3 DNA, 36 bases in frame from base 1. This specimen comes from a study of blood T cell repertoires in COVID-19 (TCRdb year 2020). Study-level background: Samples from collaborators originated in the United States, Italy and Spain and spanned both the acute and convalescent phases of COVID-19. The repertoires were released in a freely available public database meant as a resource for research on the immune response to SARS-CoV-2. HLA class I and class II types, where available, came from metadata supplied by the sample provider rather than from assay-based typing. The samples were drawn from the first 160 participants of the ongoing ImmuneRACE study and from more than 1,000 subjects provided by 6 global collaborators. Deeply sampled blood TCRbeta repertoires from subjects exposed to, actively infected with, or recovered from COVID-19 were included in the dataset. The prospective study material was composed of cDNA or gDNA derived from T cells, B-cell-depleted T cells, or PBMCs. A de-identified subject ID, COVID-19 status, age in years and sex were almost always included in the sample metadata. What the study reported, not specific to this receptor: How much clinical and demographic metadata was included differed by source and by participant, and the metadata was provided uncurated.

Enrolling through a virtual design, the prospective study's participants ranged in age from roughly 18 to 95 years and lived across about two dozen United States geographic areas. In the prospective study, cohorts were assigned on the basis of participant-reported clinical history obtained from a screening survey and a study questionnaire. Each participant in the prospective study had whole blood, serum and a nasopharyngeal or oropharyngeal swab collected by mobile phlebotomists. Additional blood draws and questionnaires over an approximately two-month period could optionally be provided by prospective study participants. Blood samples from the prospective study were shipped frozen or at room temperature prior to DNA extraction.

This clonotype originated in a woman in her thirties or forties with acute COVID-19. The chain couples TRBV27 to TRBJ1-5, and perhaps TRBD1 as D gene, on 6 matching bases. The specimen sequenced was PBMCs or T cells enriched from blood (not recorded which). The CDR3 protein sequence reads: CASSTGSSPQHF. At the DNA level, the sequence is TGTGCCAGCAGCACAGGGTCGTCGCCCCAGCATTTT.